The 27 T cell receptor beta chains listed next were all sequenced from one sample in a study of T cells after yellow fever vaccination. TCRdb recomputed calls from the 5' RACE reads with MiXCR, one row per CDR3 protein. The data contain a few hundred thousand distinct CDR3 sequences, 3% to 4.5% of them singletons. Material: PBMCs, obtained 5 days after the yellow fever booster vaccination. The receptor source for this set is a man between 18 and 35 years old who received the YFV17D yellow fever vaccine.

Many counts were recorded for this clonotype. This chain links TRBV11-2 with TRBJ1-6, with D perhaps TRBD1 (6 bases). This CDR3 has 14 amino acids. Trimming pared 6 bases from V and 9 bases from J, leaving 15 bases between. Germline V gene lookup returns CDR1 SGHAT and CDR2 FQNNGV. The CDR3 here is CASSSRGGPSPLHF. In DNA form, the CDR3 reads TGTGCCAGCAGTTCAAGGGGGGGACCTTCACCCCTCCACTTT. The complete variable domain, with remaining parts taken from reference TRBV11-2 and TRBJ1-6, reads EAGVAQSPRYKIIEKRQSVAFWCNPISGHATLYWYQQILGQGPKLLIQFQNNGVVDDSQLPKDRFSAERLKGVDSTLKIQPAKLEDSAVYLCASSSRGGPSPLHFGNGTRLTVT.

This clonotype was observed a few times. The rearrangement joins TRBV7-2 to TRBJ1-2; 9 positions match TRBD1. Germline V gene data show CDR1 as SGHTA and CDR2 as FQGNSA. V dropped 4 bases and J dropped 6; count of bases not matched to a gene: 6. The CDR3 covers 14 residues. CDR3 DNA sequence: TGTGCCAGCAGCTACCCGGGACAGGGAAATGGCTACACCTTC. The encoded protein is CASSYPGQGNGYTF.

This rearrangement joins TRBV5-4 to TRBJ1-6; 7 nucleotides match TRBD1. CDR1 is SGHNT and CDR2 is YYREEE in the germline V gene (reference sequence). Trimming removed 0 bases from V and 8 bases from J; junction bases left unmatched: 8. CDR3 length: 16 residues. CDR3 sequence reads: CASSLGAGTVDSPLHF. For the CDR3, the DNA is TGTGCCAGCAGCTTGGGGGCAGGGACAGTTGATTCACCCCTCCACTTT.

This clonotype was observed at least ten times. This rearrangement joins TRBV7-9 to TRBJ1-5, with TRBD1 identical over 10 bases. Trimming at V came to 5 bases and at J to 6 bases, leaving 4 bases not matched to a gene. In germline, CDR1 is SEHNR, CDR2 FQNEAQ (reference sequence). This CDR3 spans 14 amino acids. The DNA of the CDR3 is TGTGCCAGCAGCCCGGGACAGGGGAGTCAGCCCCAGCATTTT. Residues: CASSPGQGSQPQHF. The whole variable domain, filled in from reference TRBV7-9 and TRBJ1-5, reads DTGVSQNPRHKITKRGQNVTFRCDPISEHNRLYWYRQTLGQGPEFLTYFQNEAQLEKSRLLSDRFSAERPKGSFSTLEIQRTEQGDSAMYLCASSPGQGSQPQHFGDGTRLSIL.

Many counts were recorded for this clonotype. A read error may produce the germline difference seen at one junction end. CDR3 nucleotides: TGTGCCAGTTCGCCGGGACCGTCGAACACTGAAGCTTTCTTT. Its protein is CASSPGPSNTEAFF. The rearrangement uses TRBV5-1 and TRBJ1-1; a possible D gene is TRBD1 (5 bases). The length of the CDR3 is 14 residues. Germline assignment: CDR1 SGHRS and CDR2 YFSETQ.

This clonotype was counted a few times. Here the CDR3 DNA reads TGTGCCAGCAGTACAGGGGGTGCTGACTCCTACGAGCAGTACGTC. It specifies CASSTGGADSYEQYV. The V and J genes are TRBV28 and TRBJ2-7; 8 nucleotides match TRBD1. From germline, CDR1 is MDHEN and CDR2 SYDVKM. V shed 5 bases, J shed 0 bases, and the junction held 6 bases outside the gene matches. The length of the CDR3 is 15 residues.

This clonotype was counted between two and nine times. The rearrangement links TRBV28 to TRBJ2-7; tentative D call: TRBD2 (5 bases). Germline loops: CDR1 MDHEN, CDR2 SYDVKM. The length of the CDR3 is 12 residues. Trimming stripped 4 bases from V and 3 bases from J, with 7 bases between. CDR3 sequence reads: CASSSGNYEQYV. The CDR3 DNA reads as TGTGCCAGCAGTTCCGGGAACTACGAGCAGTACGTC.

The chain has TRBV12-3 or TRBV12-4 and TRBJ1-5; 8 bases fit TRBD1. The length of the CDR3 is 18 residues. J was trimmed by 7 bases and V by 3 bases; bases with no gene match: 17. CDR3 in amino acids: CASSFPPARTGTLQPQHF. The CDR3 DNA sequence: TGTGCCAGCAGTTTCCCGCCCGCCCGGACAGGGACTTTACAGCCCCAGCATTTT.

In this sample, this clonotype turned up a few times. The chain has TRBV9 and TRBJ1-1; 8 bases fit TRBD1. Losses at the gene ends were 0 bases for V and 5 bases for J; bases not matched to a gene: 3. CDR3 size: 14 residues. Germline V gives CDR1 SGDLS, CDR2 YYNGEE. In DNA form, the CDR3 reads TGTGCCAGCAGCGTAGAGGACAGGGAAACTGAAGCTTTCTTT. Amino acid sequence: CASSVEDRETEAFF.

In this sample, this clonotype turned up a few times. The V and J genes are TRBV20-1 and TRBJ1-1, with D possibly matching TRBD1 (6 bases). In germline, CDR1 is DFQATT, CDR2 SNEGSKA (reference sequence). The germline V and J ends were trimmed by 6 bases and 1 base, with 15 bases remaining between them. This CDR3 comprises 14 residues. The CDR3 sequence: CSAPTGGANTEAFF. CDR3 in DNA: TGCAGTGCACCGACAGGTGGGGCGAACACTGAAGCTTTCTTT.

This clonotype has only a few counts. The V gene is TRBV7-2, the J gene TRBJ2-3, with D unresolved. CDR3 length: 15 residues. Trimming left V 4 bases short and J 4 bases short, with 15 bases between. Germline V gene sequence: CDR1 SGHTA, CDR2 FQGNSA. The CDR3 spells CASSSRPSAADTQYF. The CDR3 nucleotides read TGTGCCAGCAGCTCCCGACCAAGCGCTGCAGATACGCAGTATTTT.

The CDR3 sequence: CASSPSGGTDLFDTEAFF. As DNA, the CDR3 is TGTGCCAGCAGTCCCTCGGGAGGGACCGACCTATTCGACACTGAAGCTTTCTTT. This chain uses TRBV12-3 or TRBV12-4 with TRBJ1-1; TRBD1 might be the D (5 bases). The CDR3 has 18 amino acids. Trimming stripped 5 bases from V and 3 bases from J, with 25 bases between.

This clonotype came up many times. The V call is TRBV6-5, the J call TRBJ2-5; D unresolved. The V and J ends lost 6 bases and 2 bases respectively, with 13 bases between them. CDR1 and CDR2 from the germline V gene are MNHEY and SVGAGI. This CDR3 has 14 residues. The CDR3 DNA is TGTGCCAGCAGCCCTTTATTCAGTCAAGAGACCCAGTACTTC. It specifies CASSPLFSQETQYF.

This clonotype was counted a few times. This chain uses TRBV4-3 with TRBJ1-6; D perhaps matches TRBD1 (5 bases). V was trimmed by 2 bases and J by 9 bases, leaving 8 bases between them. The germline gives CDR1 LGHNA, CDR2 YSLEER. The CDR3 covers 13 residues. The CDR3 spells CASSQLQGSPLHF. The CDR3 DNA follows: TGCGCCAGCAGCCAACTCCAGGGTTCACCCCTCCACTTT.

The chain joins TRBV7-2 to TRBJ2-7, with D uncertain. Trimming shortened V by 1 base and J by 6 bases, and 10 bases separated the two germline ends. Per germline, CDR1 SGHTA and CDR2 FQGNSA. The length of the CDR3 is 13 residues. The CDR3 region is CASSLEGALEQYF. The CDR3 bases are TGTGCCAGCAGCTTAGAGGGCGCACTCGAGCAGTACTTC.

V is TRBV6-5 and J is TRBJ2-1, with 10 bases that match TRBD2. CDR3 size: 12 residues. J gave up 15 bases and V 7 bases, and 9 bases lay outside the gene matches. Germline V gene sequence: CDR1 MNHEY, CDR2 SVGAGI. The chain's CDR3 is CASTASGGGTFF. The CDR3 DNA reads TGTGCCAGCACCGCAAGCGGGGGGGGGACGTTCTTC.

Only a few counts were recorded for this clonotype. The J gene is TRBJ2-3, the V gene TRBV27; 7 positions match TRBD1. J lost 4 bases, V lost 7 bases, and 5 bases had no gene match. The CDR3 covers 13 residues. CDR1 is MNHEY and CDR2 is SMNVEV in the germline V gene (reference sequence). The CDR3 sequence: CASTPTGSDTQYF. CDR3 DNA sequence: TGTGCCAGCACCCCGACAGGGTCAGATACGCAGTATTTT.

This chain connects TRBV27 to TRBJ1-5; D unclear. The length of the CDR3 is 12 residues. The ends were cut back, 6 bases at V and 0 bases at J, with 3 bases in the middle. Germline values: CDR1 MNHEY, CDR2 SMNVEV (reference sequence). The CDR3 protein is CASSGSNQPQHF. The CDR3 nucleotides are TGTGCCAGCAGCGGTAGCAATCAGCCCCAGCATTTT.

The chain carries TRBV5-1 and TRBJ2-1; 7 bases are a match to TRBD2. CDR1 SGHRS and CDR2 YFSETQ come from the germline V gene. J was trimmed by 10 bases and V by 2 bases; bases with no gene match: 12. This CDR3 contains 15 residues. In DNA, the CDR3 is TGCGCCAGCAGCTTATCCCCTCGGACTAGTCAAGAGCAGTTCTTC. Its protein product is CASSLSPRTSQEQFF.

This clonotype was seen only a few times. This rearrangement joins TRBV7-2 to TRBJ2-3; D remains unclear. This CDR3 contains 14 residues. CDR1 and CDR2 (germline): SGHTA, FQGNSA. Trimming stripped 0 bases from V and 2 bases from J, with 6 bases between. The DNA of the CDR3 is TGTGCCAGCAGCTTAGCTTCAAACACAGATACGCAGTATTTT. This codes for CASSLASNTDTQYF.

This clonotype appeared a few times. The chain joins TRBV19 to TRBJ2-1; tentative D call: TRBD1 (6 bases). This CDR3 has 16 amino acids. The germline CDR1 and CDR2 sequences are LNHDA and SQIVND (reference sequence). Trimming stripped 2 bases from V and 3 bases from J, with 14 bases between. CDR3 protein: CASSIRGQGFYNEQFF. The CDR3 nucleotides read TGTGCCAGTAGTATAAGAGGGCAGGGGTTCTACAATGAGCAGTTCTTC.

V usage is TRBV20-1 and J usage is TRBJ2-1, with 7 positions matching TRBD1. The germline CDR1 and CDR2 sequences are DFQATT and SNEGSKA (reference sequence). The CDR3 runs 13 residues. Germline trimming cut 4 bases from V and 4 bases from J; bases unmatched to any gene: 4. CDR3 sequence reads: CSAIGTAYNEQFF. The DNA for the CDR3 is TGCAGTGCTATCGGGACAGCATACAATGAGCAGTTCTTC.

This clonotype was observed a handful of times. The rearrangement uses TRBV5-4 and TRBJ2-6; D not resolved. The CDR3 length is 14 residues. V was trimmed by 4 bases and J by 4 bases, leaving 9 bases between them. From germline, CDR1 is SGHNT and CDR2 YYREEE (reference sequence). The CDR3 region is CASSMGSGANVLTF. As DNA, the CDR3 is TGTGCCAGCAGCATGGGGTCCGGGGCCAACGTCCTGACTTTC.

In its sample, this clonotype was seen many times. The CDR3 region is CASSEAGEGNTEAFF. The CDR3 DNA follows: TGCGCCAGCAGTGAGGCCGGGGAAGGGAACACTGAAGCTTTCTTT. This rearrangement joins TRBV10-1 to TRBJ1-1; D gene ambiguous. This CDR3 comprises 15 residues. Germline assignment: CDR1 WNHNN and CDR2 SYGVQD (reference sequence). Trimming removed 2 bases from V and 1 base from J, with 11 bases in between.

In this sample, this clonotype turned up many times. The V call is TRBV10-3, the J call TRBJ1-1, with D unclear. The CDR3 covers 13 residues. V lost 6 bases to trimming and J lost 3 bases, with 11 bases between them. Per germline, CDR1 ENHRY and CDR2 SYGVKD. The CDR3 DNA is TGTGCCATCAGAGACAACATGGACACTGAAGCTTTCTTT. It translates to CAIRDNMDTEAFF.

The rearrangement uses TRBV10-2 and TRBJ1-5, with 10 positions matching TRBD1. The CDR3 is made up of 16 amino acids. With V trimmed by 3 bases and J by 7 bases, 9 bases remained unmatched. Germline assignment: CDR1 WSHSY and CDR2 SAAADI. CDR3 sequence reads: CASSDFPGQGQQPQHF. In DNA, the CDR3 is TGCGCCAGCAGTGACTTTCCGGGACAGGGGCAACAGCCCCAGCATTTT.

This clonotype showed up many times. CDR3 in amino acids: CASQTGGGHGYTF. The DNA of the CDR3 is TGTGCCAGCCAGACAGGGGGCGGTCATGGCTACACCTTC. V is TRBV25-1 and J is TRBJ1-2; 10 bases map to TRBD1. Germline V gene lookup returns CDR1 MGHDK and CDR2 SYGVNS. The CDR3 sequence is 13 residues long. With V trimmed by 8 bases and J by 6 bases, 6 bases remained unmatched.